The text below deals with one TCR beta chain. What it binds is not known. These data belong to a study of T cell responses to AZD1222 COVID-19 vaccine. General observations from the study: Donors skewed white British and female; clonal diversity was possibly underestimated. Among AZD1222 vaccinees, only five or six were seropositive at baseline.

TCRdb's table, derived via immunoSEQ multiplex PCR, lists solely in-frame clones and lacks some. In the table there are 100,000 to 150,000 clones, just over 90% of which are singletons. The V gene lost 0 bases and the J gene lost 7 bases, with 13 bases spanning the gap. Germline V gene lookup returns CDR1 MNHEY and CDR2 SVGAGI. This CDR3 spans 15 amino acids. The receptor's source is an adult in good health. The chain couples TRBV6-5 to TRBJ2-1; D is unclear. Sequencing used peripheral blood, obtained on day 0 of AZD1222 vaccination. The CDR3 nucleotides read TGTGCCAGCAGTTACTCAGGGCCCAGGTTAAATGAGCAGTTCTTC. Amino acid sequence: CASSYSGPRLNEQFF.